This T cell receptor (beta chain) came from a study of tumour-infiltrating T cells in Burkitt lymphoma. Study overall: The Burkitt lymphoma cohort spanned all epidemiological subtypes. Repertoire clonality predicted overall and progression-free survival. Study-level points and caveats: Many Burkitt lymphoma patients shared several public clonotypes.

CDR1 is SGHDT and CDR2 is YYEEEE in the germline V gene. V shed 1 base, J shed 9 bases, and the junction held 3 bases outside the gene matches. CDR3 length: 13 amino acids. This clone was seen a few times. Antigen specificity is unknown. The method was immunoSEQ multiplex PCR; TCRdb's version includes in-frame clones alone and lacks a portion of them. The sample lists around 2,100 clones, about 14% occurring once. The rearrangement joins TRBV5-6 to TRBJ2-2; 7 bases fit TRBD1. The source is a human donor with relapsed Burkitt lymphoma. Sequencing used tumor tissue from a relapse. Written as DNA, the CDR3 is TGTGCCAGCAGCTTGCCAGGGGGTTGGGAGCTGTTTTTT. Amino acid sequence: CASSLPGGWELFF.